This T cell receptor (beta chain) stems from a study of blood T cell repertoires in COVID-19. Study background: There were acute and convalescent COVID-19 samples, and they came from the United States, Italy and Spain. T cells, B-cell-depleted T cells, or PBMCs supplied cDNA or gDNA.

Seattle researchers signed up patients amid active infection and tracked them longitudinally. Profiled with immunoSEQ multiplex PCR; TCRdb holds only in-frame clones, not every one. The table includes about 270,000 clones, approximately 84% detected once. The germline V and J ends were trimmed by 5 bases and 3 bases, with 14 bases remaining between them. In germline, CDR1 is SEHNR, CDR2 FQNEAQ (reference sequence). The CDR3 has 15 residues. This chain connects TRBV7-9 to TRBJ1-5; D might be TRBD1 (6 bases). Sequencing was done on a sample of peripheral blood. The receptor was derived from a human donor with COVID-19, enrolled during active disease. The donor label of this sample is uncertain. CDR3 coding DNA: TGTGCCAGCAGCCAAGGGGGGGGAAACAATCAGCCCCAGCATTTT. This translates into CASSQGGGNNQPQHF.